The 9 T cell receptor beta chains given below trace back to one sample, sequenced in a study of blood T cell repertoires in COVID-19. The method was immunoSEQ multiplex PCR; TCRdb's version includes in-frame clones alone and lacks a portion of them. The sample includes over 150,000 clones, 90% of them seen just once. The sequenced material came from peripheral blood. The receptors derive from a man aged 50-60 years with acute or convalescent COVID-19.

J is TRBJ2-5 and V is TRBV15; 11 bases match TRBD2. The trim removed 5 bases at V and 5 bases at J, leaving 4 bases unmatched. This CDR3 is 14 amino acids long. Germline CDR1 LNHNV, CDR2 YYDKDF (reference sequence). The CDR3 is CATSSSGRRETQYF. The CDR3 DNA reads TGTGCCACCAGCTCTAGCGGGAGGAGGGAGACCCAGTACTTC.

This chain joins TRBV4-1 and TRBJ1-5; D remains ambiguous. The V gene's germline CDR1 is MGHRA and CDR2 YSYEKL. V lost 2 bases and J 4 bases, leaving 6 bases between the germline ends. This CDR3 has 13 amino acids. The CDR3 loop is CASSQYMNQPQHF. CDR3 coding DNA: TGCGCCAGCAGCCAATATATGAATCAGCCCCAGCATTTT.

V is TRBV7-9 and J is TRBJ2-7; TRBD1 aligns across 7 bases. Germline CDR1 and CDR2: SEHNR and FQNEAQ (reference sequence). Trimming cost V 5 bases and J 1 base; bases outside gene matches: 5. The CDR3 loop spans 14 amino acids. As DNA, the CDR3 is TGTGCCAGCAGCGCCAGGGGGAATTCCTACGAGCAGTACTTC. This gives the protein CASSARGNSYEQYF.

This clone appeared a few times. This chain joins TRBV19 and TRBJ1-5, with 7 nucleotides matching TRBD1. Trimming cost V 7 bases and J 2 bases; bases outside gene matches: 5. CDR3 length equals 14 residues. Germline CDR1 and CDR2: LNHDA and SQIVND (reference sequence). This CDR3 is CASNPQGGNQPQHF. CDR3 in DNA: TGTGCCAGTAATCCCCAGGGGGGCAATCAGCCCCAGCATTTT.

The chain joins TRBV11-2 to TRBJ2-3, with 11 bases aligning to TRBD2. V lost 4 bases and J lost 1; bases outside the gene matches: 4. The CDR3 runs 16 residues. Germline V gene lookup returns CDR1 SGHAT and CDR2 FQNNGV. This CDR3 reads CASSSGLAEGTDTQYF. Here the CDR3 DNA reads TGTGCCAGCAGCTCGGGACTAGCGGAGGGCACAGATACGCAGTATTTT.

J is TRBJ2-1 and V is TRBV5-1; 12 bases align to TRBD2. The CDR3 runs 15 residues. From germline, CDR1 is SGHRS and CDR2 YFSETQ. V was clipped by 4 bases and J by 7 bases; unmatched bases: 6. CDR3 protein: CASSPSGGASNEQFF. The CDR3 coding sequence is TGCGCCAGCAGCCCTAGCGGGGGGGCTTCAAATGAGCAGTTCTTC.

The J gene is TRBJ1-6, the V gene TRBV2; TRBD1 agrees at 7 bases. This CDR3 region has 13 residues. CDR1 and CDR2 (germline): SNHLY, FYNNEI. Trimming removed 8 bases from V and 6 bases from J; junction bases left unmatched: 4. CDR3 residues: CASLRDSNSPLHF. CDR3 nucleotide sequence: TGTGCCAGCCTTCGGGACAGTAATTCACCCCTCCACTTT.

The chain uses TRBV5-1 and TRBJ2-3, with 9 positions matching TRBD2. The CDR3 runs 15 residues. V trimming: 2 bases; J trimming: 6 bases; junction bases outside the gene matches: 7. CDR1 SGHRS and CDR2 YFSETQ come from the germline V gene. CDR3 amino acids: CASSFGREGLDTQYF. DNA of the CDR3: TGCGCCAGCAGCTTTGGGCGGGAGGGCCTCGATACGCAGTATTTT.

The rearrangement uses TRBV4-1 and TRBJ1-3; D gene ambiguous. This CDR3 spans 16 amino acids. Deletions cut 0 bases from V and 0 bases from J, with 9 bases between. Germline-derived CDR1 and CDR2 are MGHRA and YSYEKL. CDR3 in amino acids: CASSQDLLGSGNTIYF. The CDR3 region has the DNA TGCGCCAGCAGCCAAGACCTTCTCGGCTCTGGAAACACCATATATTTT.